This T cell receptor beta chain derives from a study of early stage breast cancer tumors. Study information: ER+/PR+/HER2- status applied to about 75% of the 16 invasive breast tumors.

Clones were read by immunoSEQ multiplex PCR, and TCRdb kept only the in-frame ones, dropping some. The sample includes 9,000 to 13,000 clones, 70% to 80% seen only once; the top ten take more than 11%. Trimming took 1 base from V and 11 from J; bases not matched to a gene: 7. The germline V gene encodes CDR1 SQVTM and CDR2 ANQGSEA. The CDR3 consists of 12 residues. The J gene is TRBJ1-1, the V gene TRBV29-1, with 7 bases identical to TRBD1. The sequence derives from a person aged 65 to 85 with breast cancer. The sequencing input was breast tumor tissue. The CDR3, as DNA: TGCAGCGTTGAAGGACAGGGTTTAGGGGCTTTCTTT. Its translation: CSVEGQGLGAFF.